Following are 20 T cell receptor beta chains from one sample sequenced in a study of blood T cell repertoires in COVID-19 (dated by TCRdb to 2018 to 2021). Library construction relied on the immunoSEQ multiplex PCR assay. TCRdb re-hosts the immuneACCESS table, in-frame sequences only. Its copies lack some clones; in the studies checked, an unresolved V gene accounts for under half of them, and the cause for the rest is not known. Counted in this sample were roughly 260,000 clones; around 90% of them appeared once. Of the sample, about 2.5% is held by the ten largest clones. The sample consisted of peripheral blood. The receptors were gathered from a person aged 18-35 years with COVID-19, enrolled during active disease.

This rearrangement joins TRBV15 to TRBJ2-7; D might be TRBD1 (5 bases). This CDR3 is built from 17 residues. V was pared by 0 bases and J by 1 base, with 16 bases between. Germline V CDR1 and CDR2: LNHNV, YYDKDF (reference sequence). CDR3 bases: TGTGCCACCAGCAGAGATGAAGGGGAACCAGGGTCCTACGAGCAGTACTTC. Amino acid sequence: CATSRDEGEPGSYEQYF.

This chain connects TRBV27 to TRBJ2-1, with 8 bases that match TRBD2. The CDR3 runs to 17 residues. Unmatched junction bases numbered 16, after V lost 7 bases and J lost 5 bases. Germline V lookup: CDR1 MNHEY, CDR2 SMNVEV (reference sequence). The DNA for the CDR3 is TGTGCCAGCATCCCCACCCTAGCGGGCATAACTAACAATGAGCAGTTCTTC. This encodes CASIPTLAGITNNEQFF.

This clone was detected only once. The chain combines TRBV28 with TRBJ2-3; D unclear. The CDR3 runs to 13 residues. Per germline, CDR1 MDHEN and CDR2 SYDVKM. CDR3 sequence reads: CASRWIAGDTQYF. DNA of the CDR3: TGTGCTAGCCGTTGGATAGCTGGGGATACGCAGTATTTT.

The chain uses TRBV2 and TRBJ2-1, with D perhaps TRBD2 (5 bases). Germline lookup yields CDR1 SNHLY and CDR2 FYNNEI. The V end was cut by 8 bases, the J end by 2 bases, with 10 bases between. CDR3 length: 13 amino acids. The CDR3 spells CASAKEAYNEQFF. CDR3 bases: TGTGCCAGCGCCAAGGAGGCCTACAATGAGCAGTTCTTC.

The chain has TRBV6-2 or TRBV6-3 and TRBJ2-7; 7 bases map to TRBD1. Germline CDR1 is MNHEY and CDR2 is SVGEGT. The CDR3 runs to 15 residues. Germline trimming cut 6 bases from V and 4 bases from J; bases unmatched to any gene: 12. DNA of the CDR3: TGTGCCAGCAGCGAACCCGCGACAGGGTGGTACGAGCAGTACTTC. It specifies CASSEPATGWYEQYF.

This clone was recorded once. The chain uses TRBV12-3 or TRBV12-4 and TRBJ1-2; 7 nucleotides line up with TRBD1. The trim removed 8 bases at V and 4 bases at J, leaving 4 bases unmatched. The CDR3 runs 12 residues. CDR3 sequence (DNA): TGTGCCAGCGACGGGACAGCCTATGGCTACACCTTC. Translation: CASDGTAYGYTF.

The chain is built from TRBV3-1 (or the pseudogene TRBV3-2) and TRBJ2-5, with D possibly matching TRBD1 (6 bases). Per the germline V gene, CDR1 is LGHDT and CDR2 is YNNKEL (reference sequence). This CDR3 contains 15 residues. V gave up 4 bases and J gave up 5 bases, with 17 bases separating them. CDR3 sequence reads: CASSPSQGSAETQYF. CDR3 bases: TGTGCCAGCAGCCCCTCGCAGGGGTCCGCGGAGACCCAGTACTTC.

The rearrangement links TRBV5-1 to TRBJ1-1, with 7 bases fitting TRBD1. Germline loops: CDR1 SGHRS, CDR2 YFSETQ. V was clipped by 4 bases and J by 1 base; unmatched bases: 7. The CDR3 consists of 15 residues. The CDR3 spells CASSVDRVKNTEAFF. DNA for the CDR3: TGCGCCAGCAGCGTAGACAGGGTAAAGAACACTGAAGCTTTCTTT.

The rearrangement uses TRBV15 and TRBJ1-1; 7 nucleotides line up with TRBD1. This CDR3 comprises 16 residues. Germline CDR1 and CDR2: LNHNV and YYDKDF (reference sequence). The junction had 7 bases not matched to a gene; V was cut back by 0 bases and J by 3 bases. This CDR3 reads CATSRDRRGRDTEAFF. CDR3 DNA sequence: TGTGCCACCAGCAGAGATAGGAGGGGGCGAGACACTGAAGCTTTCTTT.

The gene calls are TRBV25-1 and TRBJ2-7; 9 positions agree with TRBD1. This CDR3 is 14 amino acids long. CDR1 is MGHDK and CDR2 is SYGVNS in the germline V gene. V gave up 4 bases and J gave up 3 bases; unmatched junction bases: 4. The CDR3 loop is CASSGSDRGYEQYF. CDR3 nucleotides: TGTGCCAGCAGTGGCTCGGACAGGGGCTACGAGCAGTACTTC.

CDR3 region: CASSPGLAQTYEQYF. The CDR3, as DNA: TGTGCCAGCAGCCCAGGACTAGCACAGACCTACGAGCAGTACTTC. The chain couples TRBV5-4 to TRBJ2-7; 8 bases align to TRBD2. J was trimmed by 2 bases and V by 4 bases; bases with no gene match: 8. The CDR3 is made up of 15 amino acids. CDR1 is SGHNT, CDR2 YYREEE, per germline (reference sequence).

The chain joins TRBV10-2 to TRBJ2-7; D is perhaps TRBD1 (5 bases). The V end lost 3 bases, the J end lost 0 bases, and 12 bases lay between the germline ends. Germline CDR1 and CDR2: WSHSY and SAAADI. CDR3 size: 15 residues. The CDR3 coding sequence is TGCGCCAGCAGTGAAGGTCAGGGTGGCTCCTACGAGCAGTACTTC. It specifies CASSEGQGGSYEQYF.

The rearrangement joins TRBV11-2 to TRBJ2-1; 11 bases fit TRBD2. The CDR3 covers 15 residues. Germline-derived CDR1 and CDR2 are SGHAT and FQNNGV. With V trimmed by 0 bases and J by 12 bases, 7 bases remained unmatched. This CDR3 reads CASSLDLVAGGVQFF. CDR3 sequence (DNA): TGTGCCAGCAGCTTAGATCTAGTAGCGGGAGGGGTGCAGTTCTTC.

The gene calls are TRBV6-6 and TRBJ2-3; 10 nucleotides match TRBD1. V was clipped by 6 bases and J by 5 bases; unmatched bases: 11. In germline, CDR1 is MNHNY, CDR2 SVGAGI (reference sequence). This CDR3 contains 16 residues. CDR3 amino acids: CASRGHGTGVLDTQYF. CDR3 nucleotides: TGTGCCAGCAGGGGACACGGGACAGGGGTCTTAGATACGCAGTATTTT.

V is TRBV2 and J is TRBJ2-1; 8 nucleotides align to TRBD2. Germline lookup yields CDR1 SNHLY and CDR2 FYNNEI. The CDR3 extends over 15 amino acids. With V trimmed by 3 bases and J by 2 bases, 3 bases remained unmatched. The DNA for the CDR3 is TGTGCCAGCAGTGACGAGCGGGGGACCTACAATGAGCAGTTCTTC. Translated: CASSDERGTYNEQFF.

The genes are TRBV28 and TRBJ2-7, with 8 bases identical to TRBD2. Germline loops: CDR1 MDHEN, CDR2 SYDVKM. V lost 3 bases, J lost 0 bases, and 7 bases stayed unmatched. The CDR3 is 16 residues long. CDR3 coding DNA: TGTGCCAGCAGTTTCCCTAGCGGGCTATTCTCCTACGAGCAGTACTTC. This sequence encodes CASSFPSGLFSYEQYF. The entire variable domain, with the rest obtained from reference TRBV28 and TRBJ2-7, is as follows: DVKVTQSSRYLVKRTGEKVFLECVQDMDHENMFWYRQDPGLGLRLIYFSYDVKMKEKGDIPEGYSVSREKKERFSLILESASTNQTSMYLCASSFPSGLFSYEQYFGPGTRLTVT.

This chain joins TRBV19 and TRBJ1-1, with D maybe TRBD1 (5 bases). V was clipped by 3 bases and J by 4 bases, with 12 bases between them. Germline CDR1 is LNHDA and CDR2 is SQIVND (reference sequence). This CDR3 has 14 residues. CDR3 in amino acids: CASSIAGRGTEAFF. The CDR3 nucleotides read TGTGCCAGTAGTATCGCAGGGAGGGGCACTGAAGCTTTCTTT. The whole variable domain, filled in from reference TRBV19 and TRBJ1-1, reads DGGITQSPKYLFRKEGQNVTLSCEQNLNHDAMYWYRQDPGQGLRLIYYSQIVNDFQKGDIAEGYSVSREKKESFPLTVTSAQKNPTAFYLCASSIAGRGTEAFFGQGTRLTVV.

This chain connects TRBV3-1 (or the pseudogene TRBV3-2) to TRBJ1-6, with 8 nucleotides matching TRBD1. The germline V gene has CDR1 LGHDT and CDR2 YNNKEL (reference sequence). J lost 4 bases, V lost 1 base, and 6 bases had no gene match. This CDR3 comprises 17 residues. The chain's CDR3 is CASSQVWDRPYNSPLHF. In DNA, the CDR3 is TGTGCCAGCAGCCAAGTTTGGGACAGGCCTTATAATTCACCCCTCCACTTT.

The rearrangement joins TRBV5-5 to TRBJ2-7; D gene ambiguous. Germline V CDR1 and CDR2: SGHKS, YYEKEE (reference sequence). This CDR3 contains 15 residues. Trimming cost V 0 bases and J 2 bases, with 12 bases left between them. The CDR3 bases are TGTGCCAGCAGCTTGGCCGCCGCTATAGCCTACGAGCAGTACTTC. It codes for CASSLAAAIAYEQYF.

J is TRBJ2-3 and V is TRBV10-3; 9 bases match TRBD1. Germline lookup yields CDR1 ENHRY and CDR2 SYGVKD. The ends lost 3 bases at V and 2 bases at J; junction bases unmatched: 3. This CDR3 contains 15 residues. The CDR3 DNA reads TGTGCCATCAGTGATGGGACAGGGAACACAGATACGCAGTATTTT. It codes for CAISDGTGNTDTQYF.